The next 20 T cell receptor beta chains were all read from a single sample in a study of blood T cell repertoires in COVID-19. The assay was immunoSEQ multiplex PCR, and TCRdb's table has in-frame clones only and misses some. The sample consists of around 160,000 clones, 87% of them appearing once. Sample: PBMCs or T cells enriched from blood (not recorded which). The receptor source for this set is a woman in her thirties or forties who had been exposed to COVID-19.

The J gene is TRBJ2-1, the V gene TRBV19, with D perhaps matching TRBD1 (5 bases). The V end lost 5 bases, the J end lost 1 base, and 12 bases lay between the germline ends. The length of the CDR3 is 15 residues. The germline V gene encodes CDR1 LNHDA and CDR2 SQIVND (reference sequence). The CDR3 spells CASSPIGASYNEQFF. The CDR3 region has the DNA TGTGCCAGTAGTCCAATTGGGGCTTCCTACAATGAGCAGTTCTTC. Looking up the rest from reference TRBV19 and TRBJ2-1 gives the full variable domain: DGGITQSPKYLFRKEGQNVTLSCEQNLNHDAMYWYRQDPGQGLRLIYYSQIVNDFQKGDIAEGYSVSREKKESFPLTVTSAQKNPTAFYLCASSPIGASYNEQFFGPGTRLTVL.

The genes are TRBV5-4 and TRBJ1-6; 7 positions match TRBD1. The V gene's germline CDR1 is SGHNT and CDR2 YYREEE (reference sequence). The ends lost 4 bases at V and 0 bases at J; junction bases unmatched: 7. This CDR3 comprises 17 residues. CDR3: CASSGDSWSSYNSPLHF. The DNA for the CDR3 is TGTGCCAGCAGCGGGGACAGTTGGAGCTCCTATAATTCACCCCTCCACTTT. The variable domain in full, with the rest retrieved from reference TRBV5-4 and TRBJ1-6, is ETGVTQSPTHLIKTRGQQVTLRCSSQSGHNTVSWYQQALGQGPQFIFQYYREEENGRGNFPPRFSGLQFPNYSSELNVNALELDDSALYLCASSGDSWSSYNSPLHFGNGTRLTVT.

The CDR3 is CASNPRGYNEQFF. In DNA form, the CDR3 reads TGTGCCAGCAACCCGCGGGGGTACAATGAGCAGTTCTTC. The chain has TRBV11-2 and TRBJ2-1, with 7 bases identical to TRBD2. Germline V gene lookup returns CDR1 SGHAT and CDR2 FQNNGV. Losses at the gene ends were 7 bases for V and 4 bases for J; bases not matched to a gene: 4. The CDR3 totals 13 residues. Supplemented by reference TRBV11-2 and TRBJ2-1, the full variable domain reads EAGVAQSPRYKIIEKRQSVAFWCNPISGHATLYWYQQILGQGPKLLIQFQNNGVVDDSQLPKDRFSAERLKGVDSTLKIQPAKLEDSAVYLCASNPRGYNEQFFGPGTRLTVL.

J is TRBJ1-4 and V is TRBV18; D gene ambiguous. The germline gives CDR1 KGHSH, CDR2 LQKENI. The ends were cut back, 3 bases at V and 2 bases at J, with 16 bases in the middle. There are 17 residues in the CDR3. The CDR3 bases are TGTGCCAGCTCACCGAAATTAAGGACTTCGACTAATGAAAAACTGTTTTTT. Encoded protein: CASSPKLRTSTNEKLFF.

The rearrangement links TRBV2 to TRBJ2-7; no reliable D call. V lost 2 bases and J lost 2, with 13 bases in between. This CDR3 region has 15 residues. Germline CDR1 is SNHLY and CDR2 is FYNNEI. The CDR3 protein is CASSEPEHIPYEQYF. The CDR3 nucleotides are TGTGCCAGCAGTGAACCCGAACACATACCCTACGAGCAGTACTTC.

V and J are TRBV5-1 and TRBJ2-1; TRBD2 matches at 10 bases. Germline trimming cut 4 bases from V and 4 bases from J; bases unmatched to any gene: 5. The germline V gene has CDR1 SGHRS and CDR2 YFSETQ. CDR3 length: 15 amino acids. CDR3 protein: CASSLAGAGYNEQFF. Written as DNA, the CDR3 is TGCGCCAGCAGCCTAGCGGGAGCGGGGTACAATGAGCAGTTCTTC.

The chain links TRBV27 to TRBJ2-3; a possible D gene is TRBD2 (6 bases). Trimming took 5 bases from V and 2 from J, leaving 14 bases between them. Germline values: CDR1 MNHEY, CDR2 SMNVEV (reference sequence). This CDR3 is 15 amino acids long. The CDR3 DNA follows: TGTGCCAGCAGTCCGGGACTCCCTTACACAGATACGCAGTATTTT. It is translated as CASSPGLPYTDTQYF.

The gene calls are TRBV13 and TRBJ2-7, with D unclear. The germline V and J ends were trimmed by 0 bases and 7 bases, with 4 bases remaining between them. The length of the CDR3 is 11 residues. In germline, CDR1 is PRHDT, CDR2 FYEKMQ (reference sequence). The CDR3 DNA reads as TGTGCCAGCAGCTTAGGGAGAGAGCAGTACTTC. This gives the protein CASSLGREQYF. Looking up the rest from reference TRBV13 and TRBJ2-7 gives the full variable domain: AAGVIQSPRHLIKEKRETATLKCYPIPRHDTVYWYQQGPGQDPQFLISFYEKMQSDKGSIPDRFSAQQFSDYHSELNMSSLELGDSALYFCASSLGREQYFGPGTRLTVT.

This rearrangement joins TRBV10-3 to TRBJ1-5, with unresolved D. The V end lost 6 bases, the J end lost 4 bases, and 7 bases lay between the germline ends. The CDR3 spans 12 residues. CDR1 is ENHRY, CDR2 SYGVKD, per germline. The CDR3 sequence: CAISGGNQPQHF. The DNA of the CDR3 is TGTGCCATCAGCGGAGGGAATCAGCCCCAGCATTTT.

This clone was seen many times. This chain uses TRBV5-1 with TRBJ1-2, with no clear D. Germline V CDR1 and CDR2: SGHRS, YFSETQ. The CDR3 sequence is 14 residues long. Trimming stripped 3 bases from V and 2 bases from J, with 11 bases between. DNA for the CDR3: TGCGCCAGCAGCTCATTTACAGCAAACTATGGCTACACCTTC. Amino acid sequence: CASSSFTANYGYTF. The entire variable domain, with the rest obtained from reference TRBV5-1 and TRBJ1-2, is as follows: KAGVTQTPRYLIKTRGQQVTLSCSPISGHRSVSWYQQTPGQGLQFLFEYFSETQRNKGNFPGRFSGRQFSNSRSEMNVSTLELGDSALYLCASSSFTANYGYTFGSGTRLTVV.

The J gene is TRBJ2-3, the V gene TRBV18; D may be TRBD2 (7 bases). In germline, CDR1 is KGHSH, CDR2 LQKENI. V lost 0 bases and J 5 bases, leaving 9 bases between the germline ends. This CDR3 contains 14 residues. CDR3 bases: TGTGCCAGCTCACCACCGGGAGGGGGAGATACGCAGTATTTT. This sequence encodes CASSPPGGGDTQYF.

The J gene is TRBJ1-1, the V gene TRBV28; TRBD1 matches at 8 bases. CDR1 is MDHEN and CDR2 is SYDVKM in the germline V gene. The CDR3 contains 15 residues. J lost 1 base, V lost 5 bases, and 6 bases had no gene match. The CDR3 coding sequence is TGTGCCAGCAGTCCTCCAGGGGGCAGGAACACTGAAGCTTTCTTT. Its translation: CASSPPGGRNTEAFF. Looking up the rest from reference TRBV28 and TRBJ1-1 gives the full variable domain: DVKVTQSSRYLVKRTGEKVFLECVQDMDHENMFWYRQDPGLGLRLIYFSYDVKMKEKGDIPEGYSVSREKKERFSLILESASTNQTSMYLCASSPPGGRNTEAFFGQGTRLTVV.

J is TRBJ2-7 and V is TRBV7-2, with D perhaps TRBD1 (5 bases). Germline V lookup: CDR1 SGHTA, CDR2 FQGNSA. V was cut by 5 bases and J by 5 bases, with 22 bases left in between. The CDR3 totals 16 residues. CDR3 loop: CASSPGLQGVYHEQYF. The CDR3 region has the DNA TGTGCCAGCAGCCCCGGGTTGCAGGGCGTATACCACGAGCAGTACTTC.

J is TRBJ1-1 and V is TRBV7-8, with TRBD1 identical over 7 bases. CDR1 is SGHVS and CDR2 is FQNEAQ in the germline V gene. J lost 2 bases, V lost 5 bases, and 5 bases had no gene match. This CDR3 region has 14 residues. The CDR3 region has the DNA TGTGCCAGCAGCCCTCGACAGGGTAACACTGAAGCTTTCTTT. Encoded protein: CASSPRQGNTEAFF.

Turning to this clone: Other DNA sequences within the sample encode an identical CDR3. The rearrangement joins TRBV27 to TRBJ2-7; perhaps TRBD1 as D (5 bases). The CDR3 is made up of 13 amino acids. The ends were cut back, 6 bases at V and 0 bases at J, with 9 bases in the middle. CDR1 and CDR2 from the germline V gene are MNHEY and SMNVEV (reference sequence). The CDR3 nucleotides are TGTGCCAGCAGGGGGCAGGGCTCCTACGAGCAGTACTTC. This codes for CASRGQGSYEQYF.

The sample holds one count of this clone. This chain's CDR3 is CASSLDRNRETQYF. In DNA form, the CDR3 reads TGCGCCAGCAGCTTGGACAGAAATCGGGAGACCCAGTACTTC. The chain uses TRBV5-1 and TRBJ2-5; the D is unclear. Trimming removed 0 bases at V and 5 bases at J, with 11 bases between. This CDR3 has 14 amino acids. Germline assignment: CDR1 SGHRS and CDR2 YFSETQ.

This sequence joins TRBV6-2 or TRBV6-3 and TRBJ2-7; 7 nucleotides match TRBD2. The V segment lost 3 bases and the J segment 6 bases; nucleotides outside the gene matches: 11. CDR1 is MNHEY, CDR2 SVGEGT, per germline. The CDR3 sequence is 15 residues long. CDR3 coding DNA: TGTGCCAGCAGTTATTTTTCTGCGGGAGAGCTCGAGCAGTACTTC. It codes for CASSYFSAGELEQYF.

This chain links TRBV5-1 with TRBJ1-3; tentative D call: TRBD1 (5 bases). Trimming pared 4 bases from V and 1 base from J, leaving 6 bases between. Germline V gene sequence: CDR1 SGHRS, CDR2 YFSETQ. CDR3 length equals 13 residues. The CDR3 is CASSGGSGNTIYF. The CDR3 DNA follows: TGCGCCAGCAGCGGGGGGTCTGGAAACACCATATATTTT.

The chain employs TRBV11-3 and TRBJ2-6, with 8 bases fitting TRBD1. V was pared by 5 bases and J by 4 bases, with 1 base of the junction left unmatched. The CDR3 covers 14 residues. Looked up from germline, CDR1 is SGHNT and CDR2 is YENEEA. In DNA, the CDR3 is TGTGCCAGCAGCCAGGGGGCCGGGGCCAACGTCCTGACTTTC. The encoded protein is CASSQGAGANVLTF.

V and J are TRBV25-1 and TRBJ2-5; D call uncertain. The CDR3 has 14 residues. In germline, CDR1 is MGHDK, CDR2 SYGVNS. Trimming left V 7 bases short and J 5 bases short, with 17 bases between. The CDR3 is CASTSPNTRETQYF. CDR3 DNA sequence: TGTGCCAGCACCTCGCCAAATACCCGGGAGACCCAGTACTTC.